The 22 T cell receptor beta chains presented below share a single source sample, sequenced in a study of blood T cell repertoires in COVID-19 (dated by TCRdb to the early 2020s). Library generation was performed with the immunoSEQ multiplex PCR assay. The immuneACCESS repertoire file appears here via TCRdb, limited to in-frame rearrangements. These files lack a portion of the clones; in checked studies, under half of the deficit traces to unresolved V genes, and the cause of the others is not known. The sample yields 170,000 or so clones; 75% to 85% were counted once. The leading ten clones occupy less than 2% of the sample. The sequencing input was peripheral blood. The receptors originated from a human donor in a cohort sampled during active COVID-19.

This clone was recorded only once. This chain links TRBV6-2 or TRBV6-3 with TRBJ2-7, with TRBD1 matching over 7 bases. The CDR3 sequence is 16 residues long. V lost 0 bases, J lost 2 bases, and 7 bases stayed unmatched. Germline V gives CDR1 MNHEY, CDR2 SVGEGT. Here the CDR3 DNA reads TGTGCCAGCAGTTACTCGGGGGACAGAGGAGCCTACGAGCAGTACTTC. This sequence encodes CASSYSGDRGAYEQYF.

This chain links TRBV29-1 with TRBJ2-5; TRBD2 matches at 7 bases. Losses at the gene ends were 8 bases for V and 5 bases for J; bases not matched to a gene: 5. The germline gives CDR1 SQVTM, CDR2 ANQGSEA. The CDR3 sequence is 11 residues long. The CDR3, as DNA: TGCAGCTGGGGGGAGGGGGAGACCCAGTACTTC. Amino acids: CSWGEGETQYF.

The V call is TRBV9, the J call TRBJ1-2; 9 nucleotides line up with TRBD1. Germline-derived CDR1 and CDR2 are SGDLS and YYNGEE. This CDR3 has 12 residues. Trimming cost V 3 bases and J 8 bases; bases outside gene matches: 2. The CDR3 coding sequence is TGTGCCAGCAGCGCGACAGGGGGAGGCTACACCTTC. Amino acids: CASSATGGGYTF. Full variable domain (missing parts from reference TRBV9 and TRBJ1-2): DSGVTQTPKHLITATGQRVTLRCSPRSGDLSVYWYQQSLDQGLQFLIQYYNGEERAKGNILERFSAQQFPDLHSELNLSSLELGDSALYFCASSATGGGYTFGSGTRLTVV.

The rearrangement joins TRBV28 to TRBJ2-7; tentative D call: TRBD1 (6 bases). Germline lookup yields CDR1 MDHEN and CDR2 SYDVKM. There are 15 residues in the CDR3. V lost 11 bases to trimming and J lost 3 bases, with 23 bases between them. The CDR3 here is CAAQGAALKYYEQYF. The CDR3, as DNA: TGTGCCGCACAGGGTGCTGCCTTAAAATACTACGAGCAGTACTTC.

The V and J genes are TRBV7-3 and TRBJ2-1; the D gene is possibly TRBD2 (5 bases). This CDR3 comprises 16 residues. V was cut by 1 base and J by 3 bases, with 13 bases left in between. Germline values: CDR1 SGHTA, CDR2 FQGTGA. This chain's CDR3 is CASSLNVGELYNEQFF. For the CDR3, the DNA is TGTGCCAGCAGCTTAAATGTGGGAGAGCTCTACAATGAGCAGTTCTTC.

V usage is TRBV7-2 and J usage is TRBJ1-2, with D possibly matching TRBD1 (5 bases). Germline CDR1 reads SGHTA; CDR2 reads FQGNSA. V gave up 6 bases and J gave up 5 bases, with 19 bases separating them. The CDR3 is 15 residues long. This chain's CDR3 is CASRADHQGLYGYTF. Here the CDR3 DNA reads TGTGCCAGCAGAGCCGATCATCAGGGACTATATGGCTACACCTTC.

The V gene is TRBV7-9, the J gene TRBJ2-7; D possibly corresponds to TRBD2 (6 bases). The germline V gene encodes CDR1 SEHNR and CDR2 FQNEAQ (reference sequence). The CDR3 runs to 14 residues. The ends were cut back, 6 bases at V and 0 bases at J, with 12 bases in the middle. CDR3 DNA sequence: TGTGCCAGCAGGGAGGGACGGGGCTCCTACGAGCAGTACTTC. It yields the protein CASREGRGSYEQYF.

This clone has a handful of counts. This sequence joins TRBV27 and TRBJ2-7; D may be TRBD2 (6 bases). Between the trimmed V and J ends, which lost 3 bases and 4 bases, there was a span of 10 bases. CDR3 length equals 13 residues. The germline V gene has CDR1 MNHEY and CDR2 SMNVEV (reference sequence). CDR3 in amino acids: CASSLEGRYEQYF. For the CDR3, the DNA is TGTGCCAGCAGTTTGGAGGGGAGGTACGAGCAGTACTTC.

The V call is TRBV6-5, the J call TRBJ1-6; 11 bases are a match to TRBD1. The CDR3 is 15 amino acids. J was trimmed by 10 bases and V by 5 bases; bases with no gene match: 7. Germline V lookup: CDR1 MNHEY, CDR2 SVGAGI. The CDR3 region is CASSRDRGTGSPLHF. CDR3 bases: TGTGCCAGCAGTCGGGACAGGGGGACGGGATCACCCCTCCACTTT.

This clone has only a few counts. V is TRBV9 and J is TRBJ2-1; the match to TRBD1 covers 9 bases. This CDR3 has 14 residues. The J segment lost 10 bases and the V segment lost 6 bases, leaving 11 bases of the junction unmatched. CDR1 is SGDLS, CDR2 YYNGEE, per germline. The CDR3 here is CASTSRQGGGEQFF. The DNA for the CDR3 is TGTGCCAGCACCAGTCGACAGGGGGGCGGGGAGCAGTTCTTC. Drawing the rest from reference TRBV9 and TRBJ2-1, the complete variable domain is DSGVTQTPKHLITATGQRVTLRCSPRSGDLSVYWYQQSLDQGLQFLIQYYNGEERAKGNILERFSAQQFPDLHSELNLSSLELGDSALYFCASTSRQGGGEQFFGPGTRLTVL.

V usage is TRBV6-4 and J usage is TRBJ1-2; 11 positions agree with TRBD1. The V and J ends lost 6 bases and 4 bases, in that order; junction bases with no gene match: 4. Germline V gives CDR1 MRHNA, CDR2 SNTAGT. The CDR3 contains 14 residues. The CDR3 is CASSPGQGGYGYTF. CDR3 DNA: TGTGCCAGCAGCCCGGGACAGGGGGGCTATGGCTACACCTTC.

The rearrangement uses TRBV19 and TRBJ1-5; 9 bases are shared with TRBD1. CDR1 LNHDA and CDR2 SQIVND come from the germline V gene (reference sequence). This CDR3 has 17 amino acids. After removal of 4 bases from V and 6 bases from J, the junction contained 13 bases not matched to a gene. The CDR3 protein is CASSRLGTGGAGQPQHF. CDR3 bases: TGTGCCAGTAGTAGATTGGGAACAGGGGGCGCGGGTCAGCCCCAGCATTTT.

This rearrangement joins TRBV7-2 to TRBJ1-2; TRBD1 might be the D (5 bases). The germline gives CDR1 SGHTA, CDR2 FQGNSA. Trimming removed 4 bases from V and 5 bases from J, with 17 bases in between. The CDR3 consists of 15 residues. The CDR3 spells CASSSPARVGYGYTF. DNA for the CDR3: TGTGCCAGCAGCTCCCCCGCCAGGGTAGGGTATGGCTACACCTTC.

As concerns this clone: One junction end does not reproduce the germline sequence, and a read error may be involved. The J gene is TRBJ2-7, the V gene TRBV12-3 or TRBV12-4; D gene uncertain. There are 12 residues in the CDR3. The CDR3 region is CANSFGGYEQYF. CDR3 DNA: TGTGCCAACAGTTTTGGCGGCTACGAGCAGTACTTC.

This chain links TRBV19 with TRBJ2-7, with D tentatively TRBD2 (7 bases). Trimming took off 4 bases at V and 5 bases at J, with 15 bases between the two ends. Germline loops: CDR1 LNHDA, CDR2 SQIVND (reference sequence). This CDR3 spans 14 amino acids. DNA for the CDR3: TGTGCCAGTAGTACAGGGGACTATTCCGACGAGCAGTACTTC. As protein: CASSTGDYSDEQYF.

This clone was detected only once. This chain uses TRBV24-1 with TRBJ2-1, with TRBD2 matching 10 bases. In germline, CDR1 is KGHDR, CDR2 SFDVKD. This CDR3 comprises 14 residues. The V segment lost 9 bases and the J segment 6 bases; nucleotides outside the gene matches: 7. This CDR3 is CATSLAGALNEQFF. CDR3 coding DNA: TGTGCCACCTCCCTAGCGGGAGCTCTCAATGAGCAGTTCTTC.

Worth noting for this clone: At the DNA level, this CDR3 is encoded by other sequences in the same sample as well. The chain combines TRBV4-1 with TRBJ2-7; D remains unclear. Germline V gene sequence: CDR1 MGHRA, CDR2 YSYEKL. V was trimmed by 5 bases and J by 1 base, leaving 9 bases between them. The CDR3 loop spans 13 amino acids. CDR3 in amino acids: CASSYTPSYEQYF. CDR3 bases: TGCGCCAGCAGCTACACACCTTCCTACGAGCAGTACTTC.

The chain links TRBV18 to TRBJ2-1; 8 nucleotides align to TRBD2. The CDR3 contains 13 residues. V shed 5 bases and J 6 bases; nucleotides not matched to a gene: 3. CDR1 is KGHSH, CDR2 LQKENI, per germline. CDR3 sequence: CASSFGLANEQFF. The CDR3 DNA follows: TGTGCCAGCTCATTCGGACTAGCCAATGAGCAGTTCTTC.

J is TRBJ2-5 and V is TRBV12-3 or TRBV12-4; 7 nucleotides match TRBD1. Near its end, the DNA agrees better with TRBJ2-7, so the J call may be wrong. The CDR3 is 12 amino acids. The CDR3 DNA follows: TGTGCCAGCAGAACAGGGGCGTACGAGCAGTACTTC. Its translation: CASRTGAYEQYF.

V gene TRBV27 combines with J gene TRBJ2-7; 7 nucleotides line up with TRBD2. The CDR3 spans 14 residues. The J segment lost 1 base and the V segment lost 3 bases, leaving 3 bases of the junction unmatched. In germline, CDR1 is MNHEY, CDR2 SMNVEV (reference sequence). CDR3 DNA sequence: TGTGCCAGCAGTTTTAAGGGACTATCCTACGAGCAGTACTTC. Its translation is CASSFKGLSYEQYF.

The chain employs TRBV18 and TRBJ2-7; D possibly corresponds to TRBD2 (7 bases). This CDR3 is built from 17 residues. V lost 0 bases and J lost 6, with 21 bases in between. Germline CDR1 reads KGHSH; CDR2 reads LQKENI. The CDR3 DNA reads as TGTGCCAGCTCACCACCGGGGGGGGGCAGGGCCCCGCTCGAGCAGTACTTC. This translates into CASSPPGGGRAPLEQYF.

The V call is TRBV19, the J call TRBJ2-7; TRBD1 is a possible D gene (6 bases). Germline V CDR1 and CDR2: LNHDA, SQIVND (reference sequence). The length of the CDR3 is 14 residues. Trimming took 3 bases from V and 2 from J, leaving 11 bases between them. CDR3 nucleotide sequence: TGTGCCAGTAGTATGGTAGACAGGCCCTACGAGCAGTACTTC. This translates into CASSMVDRPYEQYF. The full variable domain, completed using reference TRBV19 and TRBJ2-7, is DGGITQSPKYLFRKEGQNVTLSCEQNLNHDAMYWYRQDPGQGLRLIYYSQIVNDFQKGDIAEGYSVSREKKESFPLTVTSAQKNPTAFYLCASSMVDRPYEQYFGPGTRLTVT.